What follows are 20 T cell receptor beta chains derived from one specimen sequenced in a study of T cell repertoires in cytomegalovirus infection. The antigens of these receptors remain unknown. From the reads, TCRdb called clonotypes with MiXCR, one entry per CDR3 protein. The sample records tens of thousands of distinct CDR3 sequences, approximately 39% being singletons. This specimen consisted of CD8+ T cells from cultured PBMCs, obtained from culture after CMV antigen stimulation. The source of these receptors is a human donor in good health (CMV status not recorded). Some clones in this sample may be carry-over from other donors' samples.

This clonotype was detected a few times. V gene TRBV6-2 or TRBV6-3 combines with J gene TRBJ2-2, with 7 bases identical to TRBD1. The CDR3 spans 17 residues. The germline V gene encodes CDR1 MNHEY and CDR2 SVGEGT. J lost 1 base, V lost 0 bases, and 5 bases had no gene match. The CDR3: CASSYSGTARNTGELFF. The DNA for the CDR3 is TGTGCCAGCAGTTACTCTGGGACAGCGAGGAACACCGGGGAGCTGTTTTTT.

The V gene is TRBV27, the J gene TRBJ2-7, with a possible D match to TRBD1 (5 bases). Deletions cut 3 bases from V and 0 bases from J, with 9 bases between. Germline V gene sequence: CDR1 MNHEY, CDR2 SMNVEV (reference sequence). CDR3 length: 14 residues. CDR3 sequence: CASSFKGYSYEQYF. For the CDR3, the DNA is TGTGCCAGCAGTTTTAAGGGGTACTCCTACGAGCAGTACTTC.

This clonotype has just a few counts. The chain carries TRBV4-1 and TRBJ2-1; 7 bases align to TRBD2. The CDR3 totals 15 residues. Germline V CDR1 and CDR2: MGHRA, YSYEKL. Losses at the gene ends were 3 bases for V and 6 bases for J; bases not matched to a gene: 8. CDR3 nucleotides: TGCGCCAGCAGCCAGGGCCTGGGAGGGTCCAATGAGCAGTTCTTC. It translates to CASSQGLGGSNEQFF.

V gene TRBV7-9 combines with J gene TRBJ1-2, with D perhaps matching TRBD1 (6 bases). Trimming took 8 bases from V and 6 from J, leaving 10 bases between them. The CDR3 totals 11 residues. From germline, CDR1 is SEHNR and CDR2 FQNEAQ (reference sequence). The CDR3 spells CASPYRDGYTF. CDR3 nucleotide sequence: TGTGCCAGCCCCTACAGGGATGGCTACACCTTC.

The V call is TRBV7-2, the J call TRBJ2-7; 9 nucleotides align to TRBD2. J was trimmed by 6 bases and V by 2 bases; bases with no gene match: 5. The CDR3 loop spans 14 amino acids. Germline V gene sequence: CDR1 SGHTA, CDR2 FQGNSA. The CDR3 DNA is TGTGCCAGCAGCTTACTAGCGGGGACCTTCGAGCAGTACTTC. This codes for CASSLLAGTFEQYF.

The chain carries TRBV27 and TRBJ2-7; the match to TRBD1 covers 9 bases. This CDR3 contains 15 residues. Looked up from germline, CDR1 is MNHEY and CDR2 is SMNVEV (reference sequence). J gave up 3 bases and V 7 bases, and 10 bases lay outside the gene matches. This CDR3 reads CASTPAGTGLYEQYF. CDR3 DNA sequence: TGTGCCAGCACCCCTGCCGGGACAGGGCTCTACGAGCAGTACTTC.

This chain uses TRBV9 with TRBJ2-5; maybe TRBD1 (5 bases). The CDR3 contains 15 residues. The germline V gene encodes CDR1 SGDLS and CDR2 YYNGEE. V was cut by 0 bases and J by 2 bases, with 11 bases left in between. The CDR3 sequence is CASSVEDRPQETQYF. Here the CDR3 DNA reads TGTGCCAGCAGCGTAGAAGACAGACCTCAAGAGACCCAGTACTTC.

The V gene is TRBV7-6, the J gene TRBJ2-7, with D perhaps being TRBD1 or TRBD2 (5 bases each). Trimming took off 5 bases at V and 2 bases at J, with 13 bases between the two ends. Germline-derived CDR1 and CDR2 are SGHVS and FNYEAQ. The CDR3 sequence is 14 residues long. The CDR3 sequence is CASSDRDGPYEQYF. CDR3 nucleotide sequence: TGTGCCAGCAGCGACCGGGACGGGCCCTACGAGCAGTACTTC.

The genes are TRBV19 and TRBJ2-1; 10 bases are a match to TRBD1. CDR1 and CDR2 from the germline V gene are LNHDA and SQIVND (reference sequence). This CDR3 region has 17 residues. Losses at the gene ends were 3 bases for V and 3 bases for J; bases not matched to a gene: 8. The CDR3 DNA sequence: TGTGCCAGTAGTATTCAGGGGCGGGACAGGGGCTACAATGAGCAGTTCTTC. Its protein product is CASSIQGRDRGYNEQFF.

CDR3 coding DNA: TGCAGTGCTAGACAGGCCGTTTTTCAGCCCCAGCATTTT. Amino acid sequence: CSARQAVFQPQHF. V gene TRBV20-1 combines with J gene TRBJ1-5; D remains unclear. The CDR3 is made up of 13 amino acids. The germline CDR1 and CDR2 sequences are DFQATT and SNEGSKA (reference sequence). Trimming removed 2 bases from V and 6 bases from J, with 11 bases in between.

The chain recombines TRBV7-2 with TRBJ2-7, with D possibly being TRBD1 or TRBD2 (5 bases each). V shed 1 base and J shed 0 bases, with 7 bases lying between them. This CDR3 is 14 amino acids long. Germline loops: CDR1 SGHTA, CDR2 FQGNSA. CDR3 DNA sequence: TGTGCCAGCAGCTTAGTGGGGGACTCCTACGAGCAGTACTTC. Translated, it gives CASSLVGDSYEQYF.

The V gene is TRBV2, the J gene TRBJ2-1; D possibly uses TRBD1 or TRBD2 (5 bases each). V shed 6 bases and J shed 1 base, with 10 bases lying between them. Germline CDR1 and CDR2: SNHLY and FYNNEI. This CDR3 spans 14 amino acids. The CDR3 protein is CASSPGRSYNEQFF. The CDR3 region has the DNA TGTGCCAGCAGCCCGGGACGGTCCTACAATGAGCAGTTCTTC.

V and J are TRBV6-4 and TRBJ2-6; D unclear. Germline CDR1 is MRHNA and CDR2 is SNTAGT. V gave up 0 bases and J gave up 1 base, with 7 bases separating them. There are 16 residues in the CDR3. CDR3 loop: CASSDSPSSGANVLTF. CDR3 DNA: TGTGCCAGCAGTGACTCCCCATCTTCTGGGGCCAACGTCCTGACTTTC.

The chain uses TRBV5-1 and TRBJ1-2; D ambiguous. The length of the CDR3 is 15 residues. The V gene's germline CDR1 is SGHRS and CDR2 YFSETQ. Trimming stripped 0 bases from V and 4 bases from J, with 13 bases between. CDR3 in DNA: TGCGCCAGCAGCTTGGTCAGCCCCCTCGTCTATGGCTACACCTTC. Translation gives CASSLVSPLVYGYTF.

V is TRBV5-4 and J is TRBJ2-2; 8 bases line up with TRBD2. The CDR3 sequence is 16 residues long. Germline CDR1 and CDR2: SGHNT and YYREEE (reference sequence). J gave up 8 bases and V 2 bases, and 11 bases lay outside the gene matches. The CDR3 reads CASSFRSGGPRGELFF. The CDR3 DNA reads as TGTGCCAGCAGCTTTCGGAGCGGGGGCCCTCGGGGGGAGCTGTTTTTT.

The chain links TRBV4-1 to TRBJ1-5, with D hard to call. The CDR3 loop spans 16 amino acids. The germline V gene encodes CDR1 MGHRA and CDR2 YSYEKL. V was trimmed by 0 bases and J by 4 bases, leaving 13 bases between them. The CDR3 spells CASSQDMGIINQPQHF. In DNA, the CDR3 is TGCGCCAGCAGCCAAGATATGGGCATCATAAATCAGCCCCAGCATTTT.

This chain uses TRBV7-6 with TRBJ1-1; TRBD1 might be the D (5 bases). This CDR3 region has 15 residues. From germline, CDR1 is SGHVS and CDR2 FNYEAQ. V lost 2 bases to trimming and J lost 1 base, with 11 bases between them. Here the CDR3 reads CASSLLGTENTEAFF. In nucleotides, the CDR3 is TGTGCCAGCAGCTTATTAGGGACCGAGAACACTGAAGCTTTCTTT.

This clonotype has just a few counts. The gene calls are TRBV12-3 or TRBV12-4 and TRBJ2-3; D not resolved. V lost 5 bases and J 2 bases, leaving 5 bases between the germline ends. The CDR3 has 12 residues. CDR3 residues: CASSQVTDTQYF. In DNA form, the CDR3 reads TGTGCCAGCAGTCAGGTCACAGATACGCAGTATTTT.

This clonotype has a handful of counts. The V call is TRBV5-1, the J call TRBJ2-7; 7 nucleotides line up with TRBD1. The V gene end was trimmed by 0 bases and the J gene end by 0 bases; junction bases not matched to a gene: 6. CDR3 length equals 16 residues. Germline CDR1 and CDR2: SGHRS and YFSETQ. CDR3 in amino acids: CASSLGDSPYSYEQYF. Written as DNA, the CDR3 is TGCGCCAGCAGCTTGGGGGACAGCCCCTACTCCTACGAGCAGTACTTC. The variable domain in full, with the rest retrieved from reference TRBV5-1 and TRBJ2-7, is KAGVTQTPRYLIKTRGQQVTLSCSPISGHRSVSWYQQTPGQGLQFLFEYFSETQRNKGNFPGRFSGRQFSNSRSEMNVSTLELGDSALYLCASSLGDSPYSYEQYFGPGTRLTVT.

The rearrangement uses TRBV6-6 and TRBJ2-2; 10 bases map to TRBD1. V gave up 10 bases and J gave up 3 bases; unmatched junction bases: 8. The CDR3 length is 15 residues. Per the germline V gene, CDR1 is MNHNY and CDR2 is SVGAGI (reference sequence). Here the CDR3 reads CAILTGTGDTGELFF. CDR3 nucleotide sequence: TGTGCCATCCTAACCGGGACAGGGGACACCGGGGAGCTGTTTTTT.